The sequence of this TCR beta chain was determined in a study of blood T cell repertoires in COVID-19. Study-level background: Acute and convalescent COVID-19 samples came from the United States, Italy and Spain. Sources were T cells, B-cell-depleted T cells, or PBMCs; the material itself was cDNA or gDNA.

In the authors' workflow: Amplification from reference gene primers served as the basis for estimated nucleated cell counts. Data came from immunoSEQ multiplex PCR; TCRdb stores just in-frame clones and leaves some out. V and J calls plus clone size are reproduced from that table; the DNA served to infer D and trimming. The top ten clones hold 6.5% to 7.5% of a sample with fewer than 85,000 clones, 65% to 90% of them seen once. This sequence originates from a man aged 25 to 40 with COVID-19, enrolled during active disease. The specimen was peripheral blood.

CDR3 amino acids: CATQGTSGVEAFF. CDR3 nucleotides: TGTGCCACCCAAGGGACATCTGGCGTCGAAGCTTTCTTT. This chain connects TRBV6-6 to TRBJ1-1, with D maybe TRBD1 (6 bases). The V end was cut by 10 bases, the J end by 8 bases, with 20 bases between. The CDR3 runs to 13 residues. Germline V gene sequence: CDR1 MNHNY, CDR2 SVGAGI (reference sequence).